A single sample is the source of the 21 T cell receptor beta chains below, sequenced in a study of T-cell reconstitution after alpha-beta-depleted transplantation in children. Preparation of the TCRbeta library used unique molecular identifiers. Via MiXCR, TCRdb re-called the PCR reads, giving one row per CDR3 protein. The sample carries hundreds of thousands of distinct CDR3 sequences, around an eighth recorded once. The specimen comprised PBMCs from the stem cell graft donor, sampled from the stem cell graft. These receptors all come from a human donor who donated a stem cell graft to a child with combined immunodeficiency.

This clonotype was counted a few times. This chain uses TRBV20-1 with TRBJ1-6; TRBD1 might be the D (5 bases). This CDR3 has 12 amino acids. V was pared by 5 bases and J by 6 bases, with 8 bases between. Germline V CDR1 and CDR2: DFQATT, SNEGSKA (reference sequence). The chain's CDR3 is CSAGGGNSPLHF. In DNA, the CDR3 is TGCAGTGCTGGGGGGGGTAATTCACCCCTCCACTTT.

The sample holds one count of this clonotype. J is TRBJ2-1 and V is TRBV5-1; TRBD1 is a possible D gene (5 bases). The CDR3 runs 15 residues. CDR1 is SGHRS and CDR2 is YFSETQ in the germline V gene. The V end was cut by 4 bases, the J end by 6 bases, with 17 bases between. The CDR3 protein is CASSQTEGSINEQFF. In nucleotides, the CDR3 is TGCGCCAGCAGCCAGACAGAAGGTTCCATCAATGAGCAGTTCTTC.

Only a few counts were recorded for this clonotype. The J gene is TRBJ1-1, the V gene TRBV7-2; D unresolved. Trimming pared 1 base from V and 8 bases from J, leaving 8 bases between. The CDR3 extends over 12 amino acids. Germline V gives CDR1 SGHTA, CDR2 FQGNSA. The CDR3 loop is CASSLVRTEAFF. The CDR3 DNA reads as TGTGCCAGCAGCTTAGTCAGGACGGAAGCTTTCTTT.

This chain links TRBV7-6 with TRBJ2-5, with D perhaps TRBD1 (5 bases). The CDR3 is 16 residues long. Trimming removed 4 bases from V and 0 bases from J, with 15 bases in between. Germline CDR1 is SGHVS and CDR2 is FNYEAQ. CDR3 DNA: TGTGCCAGCAGCTCACAGGTCGGGTTAAACCAAGAGACCCAGTACTTC. This translates into CASSSQVGLNQETQYF.

This clonotype appeared many times. J is TRBJ2-1 and V is TRBV27, with a weak D call TRBD1 (5 bases). V lost 4 bases and J 4 bases, leaving 5 bases between the germline ends. The CDR3 covers 12 residues. Per germline, CDR1 MNHEY and CDR2 SMNVEV (reference sequence). Here the CDR3 DNA reads TGTGCCAGCAGTTCAGGGTACAATGAGCAGTTCTTC. This encodes CASSSGYNEQFF.

This clonotype was seen only a few times. The chain recombines TRBV15 with TRBJ2-2; D may match TRBD1 or TRBD2 (7 bases each). The CDR3 totals 17 residues. The V gene lost 0 bases and the J gene lost 5 bases, with 16 bases spanning the gap. The germline V gene has CDR1 LNHNV and CDR2 YYDKDF (reference sequence). For the CDR3, the DNA is TGTGCCACCAGCAGAGATCCAGGGGGAGGGAGGACCGGGGAGCTGTTTTTT. Translated, it gives CATSRDPGGGRTGELFF.

Only a few counts were recorded for this clonotype. This chain uses TRBV20-1 with TRBJ1-5, with a tentative D call TRBD1 (5 bases). Germline CDR1 is DFQATT and CDR2 is SNEGSKA (reference sequence). The length of the CDR3 is 13 residues. The ends were cut back, 8 bases at V and 2 bases at J, with 13 bases in the middle. Here the CDR3 DNA reads TGCAGTTCCACACGGGGCCGCAATCAGCCCCAGCATTTT. Translating gives CSSTRGRNQPQHF.

The V and J genes are TRBV7-2 and TRBJ2-7, with 9 bases fitting TRBD2. CDR1 and CDR2 from the germline V gene are SGHTA and FQGNSA. After removal of 5 bases from V and 4 bases from J, the junction contained 6 bases not matched to a gene. The CDR3 contains 14 residues. CDR3 sequence (DNA): TGTGCCAGCAGCCCGAGGACTAGCGTTTACGAGCAGTACTTC. This sequence encodes CASSPRTSVYEQYF.

This clonotype was found many times. The gene calls are TRBV29-1 and TRBJ1-2, with D possibly matching TRBD1 (5 bases). Trimming took 2 bases from V and 0 from J, leaving 7 bases between them. The CDR3 consists of 13 residues. Germline CDR1 SQVTM, CDR2 ANQGSEA. CDR3 DNA: TGCAGCGTTGAACTACAGGCTAACTATGGCTACACCTTC. Encoded protein: CSVELQANYGYTF.

The CDR3 region has the DNA TGCAGTGCTAGCGGAGATAGCGGGGGGACGAATGAGCAGTTCTTC. It encodes CSASGDSGGTNEQFF. The gene calls are TRBV20-1 and TRBJ2-1, with 10 bases identical to TRBD2. Losses at the gene ends were 3 bases for V and 7 bases for J; bases not matched to a gene: 9. The CDR3 consists of 15 residues. Germline V gives CDR1 DFQATT, CDR2 SNEGSKA (reference sequence).

Many counts were recorded for this clonotype. The chain links TRBV12-3 or TRBV12-4 to TRBJ2-7, with 7 bases matching TRBD2. The CDR3 is 14 amino acids. V gave up 1 base and J gave up 7 bases; unmatched junction bases: 7. In nucleotides, the CDR3 is TGTGCCAGCAGTTTAGTTGCGGGAGTAGGTGAGCAGTACTTC. This encodes CASSLVAGVGEQYF.

This clonotype was found many times. The V gene is TRBV11-2, the J gene TRBJ2-3, with D hard to call. V gave up 5 bases and J gave up 0 bases, with 9 bases separating them. The CDR3 sequence is 14 residues long. Germline V lookup: CDR1 SGHAT, CDR2 FQNNGV. The CDR3 protein is CASSPLLSTDTQYF. The CDR3 DNA reads TGTGCCAGCAGCCCTTTACTTAGCACAGATACGCAGTATTTT.

The chain recombines TRBV12-5 with TRBJ1-3; the D is unclear. V gave up 1 base and J gave up 0 bases, with 10 bases separating them. The CDR3 covers 16 residues. CDR1 and CDR2 from the germline V gene are LGHNT and FRNRAP. CDR3 loop: CASGLEQISSGNTIYF. The DNA of the CDR3 is TGTGCTAGTGGTTTGGAGCAGATTAGCTCTGGAAACACCATATATTTT.

This clonotype was seen ten or more times. This chain connects TRBV12-3 or TRBV12-4 to TRBJ1-4; D is possibly TRBD1 (5 bases). Trimming removed 6 bases from V and 4 bases from J, with 12 bases in between. The CDR3 has 14 amino acids. In DNA, the CDR3 is TGTGCCAGCAGCTATAGGGGAGTTAATGAAAAACTGTTTTTT. Amino acids: CASSYRGVNEKLFF.

This clonotype was observed at least ten times. The chain links TRBV29-1 to TRBJ2-2; D remains unclear. The CDR3 spans 13 residues. V dropped 2 bases and J dropped 0 bases, with 4 bases sitting between them. Germline V gene lookup returns CDR1 SQVTM and CDR2 ANQGSEA. CDR3 residues: CSVETPNTGELFF. In DNA form, the CDR3 reads TGCAGCGTTGAAACCCCGAACACCGGGGAGCTGTTTTTT.

Only a few counts were recorded for this clonotype. The rearrangement links TRBV5-1 to TRBJ2-1; TRBD1 agrees at 9 bases. Germline V gene data show CDR1 as SGHRS and CDR2 as YFSETQ. Trimming at V came to 0 bases and at J to 9 bases, leaving 1 base not matched to a gene. This CDR3 region has 13 residues. The CDR3 sequence is CASSLDRGLEQFF. In DNA, the CDR3 is TGCGCCAGCAGCTTGGACAGGGGGCTTGAGCAGTTCTTC.

The rearrangement uses TRBV7-9 and TRBJ2-7; D gene unclear. Germline assignment: CDR1 SEHNR and CDR2 FQNEAQ (reference sequence). The CDR3 covers 14 residues. Trimming took 0 bases from V and 2 from J, leaving 8 bases between them. DNA of the CDR3: TGTGCCAGCAGCTTAGCGGCGACGGCCTACGAGCAGTACTTC. Translation: CASSLAATAYEQYF.

V and J are TRBV7-3 and TRBJ2-2; D is undetermined. Germline values: CDR1 SGHTA, CDR2 FQGTGA. V was cut by 2 bases and J by 6 bases, with 10 bases left in between. This CDR3 is 14 amino acids long. The CDR3 region is CASSLGATPGELFF. In DNA, the CDR3 is TGTGCCAGCAGCTTAGGAGCTACCCCCGGGGAGCTGTTTTTT.

There are many counts of this clonotype. V gene TRBV12-3 or TRBV12-4 combines with J gene TRBJ2-7; D possibly matches TRBD1 or TRBD2 (7 bases each). The CDR3 runs 14 residues. The V and J ends lost 5 bases and 5 bases respectively, with 16 bases between them. DNA for the CDR3: TGTGCCAGCAGTGCGACAGGGAGGGTCGACGAGCAGTACTTC. Amino acids: CASSATGRVDEQYF.

This clonotype was seen only a few times. Sequence at one end of the junction differs from germline and may be a read error. The chain joins TRBV7-7 to TRBJ2-5; possibly TRBD1 for D (5 bases). The germline V gene encodes CDR1 SSHAT and CDR2 FNYEAQ (reference sequence). CDR3 length: 13 residues. The CDR3 sequence: CASSLLSGETQYF. CDR3 nucleotide sequence: TGTGCTAGCAGCCTTCTCTCAGGGGAGACCCAGTACTTC.

This clonotype was recorded a few times. This rearrangement joins TRBV4-2 to TRBJ1-2; 8 positions agree with TRBD1. Germline V gene sequence: CDR1 LGHNA, CDR2 YNFKEQ. The CDR3 runs to 14 residues. The V segment lost 3 bases and the J segment 6 bases; nucleotides outside the gene matches: 6. Here the CDR3 reads CASSHPDRGNGYTF. As DNA, the CDR3 is TGTGCCAGCAGCCACCCTGACAGGGGAAATGGCTACACCTTC.